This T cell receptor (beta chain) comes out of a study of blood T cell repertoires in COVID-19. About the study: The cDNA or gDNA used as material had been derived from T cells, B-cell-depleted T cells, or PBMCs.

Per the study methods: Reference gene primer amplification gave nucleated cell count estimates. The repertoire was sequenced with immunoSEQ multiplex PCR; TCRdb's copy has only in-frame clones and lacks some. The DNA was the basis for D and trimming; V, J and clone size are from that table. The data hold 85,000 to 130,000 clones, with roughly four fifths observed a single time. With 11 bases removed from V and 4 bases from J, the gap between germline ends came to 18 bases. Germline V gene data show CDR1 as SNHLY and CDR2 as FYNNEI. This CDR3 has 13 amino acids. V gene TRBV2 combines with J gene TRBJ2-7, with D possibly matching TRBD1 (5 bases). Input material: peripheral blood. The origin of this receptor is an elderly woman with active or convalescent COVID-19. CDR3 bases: TGTGCCGGCGGTCCCGACAGTCCGTACGAGCAGTACTTC. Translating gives CAGGPDSPYEQYF. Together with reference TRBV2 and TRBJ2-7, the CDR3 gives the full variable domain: EPEVTQTPSHQVTQMGQEVILRCVPISNHLYFYWYRQILGQKVEFLVSFYNNEISEKSEIFDDQFSVERPDGSNFTLKIRSTKLEDSAMYFCAGGPDSPYEQYFGPGTRLTVT.